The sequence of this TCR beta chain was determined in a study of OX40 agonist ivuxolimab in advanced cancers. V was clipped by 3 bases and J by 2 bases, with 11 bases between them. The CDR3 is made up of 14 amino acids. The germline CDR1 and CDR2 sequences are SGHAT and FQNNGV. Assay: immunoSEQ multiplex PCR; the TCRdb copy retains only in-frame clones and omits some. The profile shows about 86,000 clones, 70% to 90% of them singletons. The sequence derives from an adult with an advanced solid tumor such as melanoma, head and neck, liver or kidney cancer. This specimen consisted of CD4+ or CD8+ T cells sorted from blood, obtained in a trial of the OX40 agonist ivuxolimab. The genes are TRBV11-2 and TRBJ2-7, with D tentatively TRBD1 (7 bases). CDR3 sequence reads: CASSLDRTTYEQYF. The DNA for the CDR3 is TGTGCCAGCAGCTTGGACAGGACTACCTACGAGCAGTACTTC.